This is a list of T cell receptor beta chains from one sample in a study of a mutant IDH1 vaccine in newly diagnosed glioma. Their antigens remain unidentified. TCRdb keeps only in-frame clones here, not all; method: immunoSEQ multiplex PCR. The data contain tens of thousands of clones, roughly nine tenths of them seen just once; the ten biggest clones take up 0.56%. Sequencing used PBMCs, obtained from a glioma patient whose treatment included an IDH1 peptide vaccine. The receptors shown here come from a woman aged 50 to 60 with glioma. The CDR3 runs from the conserved cysteine through the conserved F or W. Fields, in order: clone size, V gene, D gene, J gene, CDR3 protein, CDR3 DNA. A D gene is named only where the DNA matches it firmly. Only part of the rows carry a size: once, few, many, or a class if the clone is expanded.

NA	TRBV4-1	TRBD2	TRBJ2-4	CASSPPAGLAAKNIQYF	TGCGCCAGCAGCCCTCCCGCGGGACTAGCGGCAAAAAACATTCAGTACTTC
NA	TRBV5-1	NA	TRBJ2-2	CASSLELGELFF	TGCGCCAGCAGCCTCGAACTCGGGGAGCTGTTTTTT
NA	TRBV29-1	NA	TRBJ1-1	CSVETRPGPFF	TGCAGCGTTGAAACAAGGCCTGGTCCTTTCTTT
NA	TRBV4-1	NA	TRBJ1-1	CASSQGDISTEAFF	TGCGCCAGCAGCCAAGGGGACATATCCACTGAAGCTTTCTTT
few	TRBV19	NA	TRBJ1-1	CASRFGGGPLEAFF	TGTGCCAGTAGATTTGGGGGGGGCCCCTTGGAAGCTTTCTTT
NA	TRBV2	NA	TRBJ2-3	CASSDDFDTQYF	TGTGCCAGCAGTGACGACTTTGATACGCAGTATTTT
NA	TRBV11-2	NA	TRBJ2-1	CASTLGGASYNEQFF	TGTGCCAGCACCTTGGGTGGCGCCTCCTACAATGAGCAGTTCTTC
NA	TRBV15	NA	TRBJ1-1	CATSSGGNTEAFF	TGTGCCACCAGCAGCGGGGGCAACACTGAAGCTTTCTTT
NA	TRBV18	NA	TRBJ2-5	CASSLKGKETQYF	TGTGCCAGCTCACTTAAGGGGAAAGAGACCCAGTACTTC
NA	TRBV27	NA	TRBJ2-3	CASSFRSSTDTQYF	TGTGCCAGCAGTTTCCGCTCTAGCACAGATACGCAGTATTTT
NA	TRBV5-1	TRBD1	TRBJ2-5	CASSLGQGLETQYF	TGCGCCAGCAGCTTGGGACAGGGTTTGGAGACCCAGTACTTC
NA	TRBV23-1	NA	TRBJ2-4	CARGSSSGKNIQYF	TGCGCCAGGGGCTCTTCCAGCGGCAAAAACATTCAGTACTTC
NA	TRBV29-1	TRBD2	TRBJ2-1	CSVAGGSGRIYNEQFF	TGCAGCGTGGCCGGGGGTAGCGGGAGAATCTACAATGAGCAGTTCTTC
once	TRBV25-1	NA	TRBJ2-1	CASSEYRKHEQFF	TGTGCCAGCAGTGAATATAGGAAGCATGAGCAGTTCTTC
NA	TRBV27	NA	TRBJ2-4	CAAGSGTRTPKNIQYF	TGTGCCGCAGGGTCAGGAACAAGGACGCCCAAAAACATTCAGTACTTC
NA	TRBV7-3	TRBD1	TRBJ2-2	CASSPGTGGSTGELFF	TGTGCCAGCAGCCCGGGGACAGGGGGTAGCACCGGGGAGCTGTTTTTT
NA	TRBV28	NA	TRBJ1-1	CASSLSYTEAFF	TGTGCCAGCAGTTTATCTTACACTGAAGCTTTCTTT